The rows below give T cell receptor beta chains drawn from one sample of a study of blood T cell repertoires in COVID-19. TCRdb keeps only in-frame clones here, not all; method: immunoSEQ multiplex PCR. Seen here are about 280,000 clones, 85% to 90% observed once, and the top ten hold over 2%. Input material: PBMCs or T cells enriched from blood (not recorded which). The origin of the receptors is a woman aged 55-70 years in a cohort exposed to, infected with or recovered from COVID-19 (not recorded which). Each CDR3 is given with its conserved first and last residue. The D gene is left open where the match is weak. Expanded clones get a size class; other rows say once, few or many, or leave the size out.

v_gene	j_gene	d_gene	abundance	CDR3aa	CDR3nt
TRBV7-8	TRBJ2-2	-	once	CASRTSGRTGELFF	TGTGCCAGCAGAACGTCGGGGAGGACCGGGGAGCTGTTTTTT
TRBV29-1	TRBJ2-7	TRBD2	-	CSVGRGGSEQYF	TGCAGCGTTGGGCGGGGAGGGTCCGAGCAGTACTTC
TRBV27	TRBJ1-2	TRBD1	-	CARPTGGGNYGYTF	TGTGCCAGGCCAACAGGGGGGGGAAACTATGGCTACACCTTC
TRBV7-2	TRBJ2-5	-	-	CASSQGSGAGRETQYF	TGTGCCAGCAGCCAGGGATCTGGGGCAGGGCGAGAGACCCAGTACTTC
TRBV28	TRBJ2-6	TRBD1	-	CASSSTGAGANVLTF	TGTGCCAGCAGTTCGACAGGGGCTGGGGCCAACGTCCTGACTTTC
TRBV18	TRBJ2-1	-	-	CASSPITGSSYNEQFF	TGTGCCAGCTCACCAATTACAGGGAGCTCCTACAATGAGCAGTTCTTC
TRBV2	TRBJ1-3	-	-	CASSAPLFGLENTIYF	TGTGCCAGCAGTGCCCCTCTGTTCGGACTCGAAAACACCATATATTTT
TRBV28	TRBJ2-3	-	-	CASSLLGAGTDTQYF	TGTGCCAGCAGTCTGCTGGGGGCCGGGACAGATACGCAGTATTTT
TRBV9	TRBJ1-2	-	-	CASSVRGGYGYTF	TGTGCCAGCAGCGTACGGGGGGGCTATGGCTACACCTTC
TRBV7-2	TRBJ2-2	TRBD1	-	CASSLVGRGQGATGELFF	TGTGCCAGCAGCTTAGTAGGGAGGGGACAGGGGGCGACCGGGGAGCTGTTTTTT
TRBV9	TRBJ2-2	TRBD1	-	CASSELGQGGPGELFF	TGTGCCAGCAGCGAATTGGGACAGGGGGGGCCCGGGGAGCTGTTTTTT
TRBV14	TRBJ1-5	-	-	CASNEEATHSNQPQHF	TGTGCCAGCAATGAGGAGGCCACCCATAGCAATCAGCCCCAGCATTTT
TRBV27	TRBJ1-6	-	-	CASSLYNSPLHF	TGTGCCAGCAGTCTTTATAATTCACCCCTCCACTTT
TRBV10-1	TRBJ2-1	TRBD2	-	CASKGGSSHEQFF	TGCGCCAGCAAAGGCGGGAGTAGCCATGAGCAGTTCTTC
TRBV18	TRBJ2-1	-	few	CASSPMEYHNEQFF	TGTGCCAGCTCACCAATGGAGTACCACAATGAGCAGTTCTTC
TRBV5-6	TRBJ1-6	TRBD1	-	CASSFRQGYNSPLHF	TGTGCCAGCAGCTTTAGACAGGGCTACAATTCACCCCTCCACTTT
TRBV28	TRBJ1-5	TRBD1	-	CASSLRTGGDQPQHF	TGTGCCAGCAGTTTACGGACAGGGGGCGATCAGCCCCAGCATTTT
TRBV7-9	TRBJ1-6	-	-	CASSSVGDSPLHF	TGTGCCAGCAGCTCGGTCGGGGATTCACCCCTCCACTTT
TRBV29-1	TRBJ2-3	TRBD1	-	CSVSDRVDGQYF	TGCAGCGTCTCCGACAGGGTTGATGGGCAGTATTTT
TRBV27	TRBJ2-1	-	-	CASSLGQSRSYNEQFF	TGTGCCAGCAGTTTAGGGCAGTCCCGCTCCTACAATGAGCAGTTCTTC
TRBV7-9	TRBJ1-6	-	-	CASSPTGFGNNSPLHF	TGTGCCAGCAGCCCCACAGGGTTTGGGAATAATTCACCCCTCCACTTT
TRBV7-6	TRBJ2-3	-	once	CASSRGSSSDTQYF	TGTGCCAGCAGCCGGGGTAGCTCCTCAGATACGCAGTATTTT
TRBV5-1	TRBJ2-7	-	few	CASSLKGDEQYF	TGCGCCAGCAGCTTGAAAGGGGACGAGCAGTACTTC
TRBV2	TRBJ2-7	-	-	CASSPGGAGSEQYF	TGTGCCAGCAGTCCTGGGGGGGCGGGCTCCGAGCAGTACTTC
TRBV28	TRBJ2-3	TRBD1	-	CASNKQGYHPRDTQYF	TGTGCCAGCAATAAACAGGGGTACCACCCGAGAGATACGCAGTATTTT
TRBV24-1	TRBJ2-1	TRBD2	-	CATSAPGLAAPNEQFF	TGTGCCACCAGTGCTCCGGGACTAGCAGCTCCTAATGAGCAGTTCTTC
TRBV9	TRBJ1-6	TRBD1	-	CASRGQGANSPLHF	TGTGCCAGCAGAGGACAGGGGGCGAATTCACCCCTCCACTTT
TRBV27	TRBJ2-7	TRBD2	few	CASRKLAGVYEQYF	TGTGCCAGCAGGAAACTAGCGGGAGTCTACGAGCAGTACTTC
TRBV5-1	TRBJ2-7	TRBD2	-	CASSFSGGSYEQYF	TGCGCCAGCAGCTTTAGCGGGGGTTCCTACGAGCAGTACTTC
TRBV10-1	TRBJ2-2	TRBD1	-	CASSRQGGTGELFF	TGCGCCAGCAGTAGACAGGGGGGCACCGGGGAGCTGTTTTTT
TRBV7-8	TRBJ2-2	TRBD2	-	CASSPRLAGRTGELFF	TGTGCCAGCAGCCCCAGACTAGCGGGACGAACCGGGGAGCTGTTTTTT
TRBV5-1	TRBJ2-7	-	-	CASSLAWSSYEQYF	TGCGCCAGCAGCTTGGCATGGAGCTCCTACGAGCAGTACTTC
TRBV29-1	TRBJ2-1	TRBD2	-	CSVGSGSSEQFF	TGCAGCGTGGGAAGCGGGAGCAGTGAGCAGTTCTTC
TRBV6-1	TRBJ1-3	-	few	CASSDRRQVQNTIYF	TGTGCCAGCAGTGATAGGAGACAGGTCCAAAACACCATATATTTT
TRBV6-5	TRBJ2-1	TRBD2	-	CASSYGLAGLNEQFF	TGTGCCAGCAGTTATGGCCTAGCGGGGTTGAATGAGCAGTTCTTC
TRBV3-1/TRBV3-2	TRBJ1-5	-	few	CASSQDRDQPQHF	TGTGCCAGCAGCCAAGACAGGGATCAGCCCCAGCATTTT
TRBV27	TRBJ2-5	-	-	CASGSIYQETQYF	TGTGCCAGCGGCTCCATCTACCAAGAGACCCAGTACTTC
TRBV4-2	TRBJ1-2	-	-	CASSQVTAGDNYGYTF	TGTGCCAGCAGCCAAGTTACGGCGGGTGATAACTATGGCTACACCTTC
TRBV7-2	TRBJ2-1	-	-	CASSLGSVGNLEQFF	TGTGCCAGCAGCTTAGGTAGCGTGGGGAACTTAGAGCAGTTCTTC
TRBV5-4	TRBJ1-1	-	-	CASNLPGYNTEAFF	TGTGCCAGCAACCTCCCAGGTTATAACACTGAAGCTTTCTTT
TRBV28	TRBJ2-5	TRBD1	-	CASSSFPRGLETQYF	TGTGCCAGCAGTTCATTCCCCAGGGGGCTGGAGACCCAGTACTTC
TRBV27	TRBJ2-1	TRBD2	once	CASSPGGVRNEQFF	TGTGCCAGCAGTCCCGGGGGGGTTAGGAATGAGCAGTTCTTC
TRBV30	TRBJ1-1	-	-	CAWSGRGTNTEAFF	TGTGCCTGGAGTGGCAGAGGTACGAACACTGAAGCTTTCTTT
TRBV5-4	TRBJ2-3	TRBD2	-	CASSLKFQREVTDTQYF	TGTGCCAGCAGCTTAAAGTTCCAGCGGGAGGTAACAGATACGCAGTATTTT
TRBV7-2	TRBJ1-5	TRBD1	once	CASSPTGTGDQPQHF	TGTGCCAGCAGCCCTACTGGGACAGGCGATCAGCCCCAGCATTTT
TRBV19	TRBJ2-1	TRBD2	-	CASRSGSAAWEQFF	TGTGCCAGTAGAAGCGGGAGTGCGGCATGGGAGCAGTTCTTC
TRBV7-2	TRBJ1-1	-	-	CASSPRGTEAFF	TGTGCCAGCAGCCCCAGGGGTACTGAAGCTTTCTTT
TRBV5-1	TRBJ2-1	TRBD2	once	CASSSTLAGETYNEQFF	TGCGCCAGCAGCTCAACCTTAGCGGGAGAAACCTACAATGAGCAGTTCTTC
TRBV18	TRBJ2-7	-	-	CASSPSGSYEQYF	TGTGCCAGCTCACCAAGCGGGTCCTACGAGCAGTACTTC